This T cell receptor beta chain emerged from a study of monozygotic twins with inflammatory bowel disease. After re-calling the 5' RACE reads, TCRdb lists one entry per CDR3 protein, DNA absent. The listing contains approximately 390,000 distinct CDR3 sequences. Every single donor had a 2.5 ml blood sample drawn. The CDR3 totals 15 residues. CDR1 LGHDT and CDR2 YNNKEL come from the germline V gene (reference sequence). Source material: blood. The chain combines TRBV3-1 with TRBJ1-1; TCRdb's assignment of TRBD1 cannot be checked, as there is no DNA. The receptor's source is a human donor with ulcerative colitis or Crohn's disease, or a healthy co-twin of an affected twin (not recorded which). CDR3 sequence reads: CASSQVGTAPREAFF.